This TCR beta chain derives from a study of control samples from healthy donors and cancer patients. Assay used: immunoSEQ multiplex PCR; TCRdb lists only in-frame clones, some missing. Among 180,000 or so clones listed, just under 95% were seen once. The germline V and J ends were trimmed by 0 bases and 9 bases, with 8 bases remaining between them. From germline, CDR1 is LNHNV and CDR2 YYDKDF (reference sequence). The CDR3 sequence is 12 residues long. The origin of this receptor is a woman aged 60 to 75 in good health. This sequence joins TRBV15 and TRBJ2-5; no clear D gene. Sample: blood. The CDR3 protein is CATSRDVGPQYF. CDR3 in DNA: TGTGCCACCAGCAGAGATGTTGGGCCCCAGTACTTC.